The following is a T cell receptor beta chain sequence with its context. The data stem from a study of STAT5B mutations in CD4+ large granular lymphocyte leukemia. The germline V and J ends were trimmed by 4 bases and 0 bases, with 9 bases remaining between them. CDR1 and CDR2 from the germline V gene are SQVTM and ANQGSEA. The CDR3 runs 13 residues. The assay was immunoSEQ multiplex PCR, and TCRdb's table has in-frame clones only and misses some. The sample includes tens of thousands of clones, roughly 83% of them seen just once. The chain couples TRBV29-1 to TRBJ1-1; D gene ambiguous. Sequenced: CD4+ T cells from blood buffy coats. The source is a human donor in good health. The DNA of the CDR3 is TGCAGCGTTGTTGTGGTCTTGAACACTGAAGCTTTCTTT. Translation: CSVVVVLNTEAFF.